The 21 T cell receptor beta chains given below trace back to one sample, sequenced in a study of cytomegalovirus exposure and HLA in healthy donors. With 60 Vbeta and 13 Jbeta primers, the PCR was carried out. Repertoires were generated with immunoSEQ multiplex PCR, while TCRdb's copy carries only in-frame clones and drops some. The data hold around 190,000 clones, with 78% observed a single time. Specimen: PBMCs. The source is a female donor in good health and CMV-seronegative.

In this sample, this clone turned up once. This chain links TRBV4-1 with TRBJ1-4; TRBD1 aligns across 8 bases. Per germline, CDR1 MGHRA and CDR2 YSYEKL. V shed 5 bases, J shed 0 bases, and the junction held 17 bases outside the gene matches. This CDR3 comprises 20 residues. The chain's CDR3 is CASSYRSPGQVATTNEKLFF. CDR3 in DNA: TGCGCCAGCAGCTACCGATCGCCGGGACAGGTCGCCACAACTAATGAAAAACTGTTTTTT.

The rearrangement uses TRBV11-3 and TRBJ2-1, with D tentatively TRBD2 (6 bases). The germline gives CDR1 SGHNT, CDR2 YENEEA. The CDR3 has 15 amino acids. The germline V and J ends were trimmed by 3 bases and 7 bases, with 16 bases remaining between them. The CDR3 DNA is TGTGCCAGCAGCTTGGGGGGTTACGGTTATAATGAGCAGTTCTTC. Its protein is CASSLGGYGYNEQFF.

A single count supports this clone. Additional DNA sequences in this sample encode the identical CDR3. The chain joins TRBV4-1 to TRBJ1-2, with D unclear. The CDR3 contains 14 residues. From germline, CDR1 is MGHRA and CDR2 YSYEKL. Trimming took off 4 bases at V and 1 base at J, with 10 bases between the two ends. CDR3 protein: CASSPELLNYGYTF. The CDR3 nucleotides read TGCGCCAGCAGCCCCGAACTTCTTAACTATGGCTACACCTTC.

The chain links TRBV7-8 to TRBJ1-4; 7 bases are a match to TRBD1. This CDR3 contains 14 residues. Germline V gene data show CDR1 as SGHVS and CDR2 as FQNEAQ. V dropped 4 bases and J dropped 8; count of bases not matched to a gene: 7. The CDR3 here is CASSSRQGYEKLFF. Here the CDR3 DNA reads TGTGCCAGCAGCTCTAGACAGGGTTACGAAAAACTGTTTTTT. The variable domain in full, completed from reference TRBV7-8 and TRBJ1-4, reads GAGVSQSPRYKVAKRGQDVALRCDPISGHVSLFWYQQALGQGPEFLTYFQNEAQLDKSGLPSDRFFAERPEGSVSTLKIQRTQQEDSAVYLCASSSRQGYEKLFFGSGTQLSVL.

In DNA, the CDR3 is TGTGCCAGCTTACAGGGGCCGAACACTGAAGCTTTCTTT. Translated: CASLQGPNTEAFF. The gene calls are TRBV18 and TRBJ1-1; 7 bases line up with TRBD1. Germline CDR1 is KGHSH and CDR2 is LQKENI. The V and J ends lost 7 bases and 1 base, in that order; junction bases with no gene match: 3. This CDR3 has 13 amino acids.

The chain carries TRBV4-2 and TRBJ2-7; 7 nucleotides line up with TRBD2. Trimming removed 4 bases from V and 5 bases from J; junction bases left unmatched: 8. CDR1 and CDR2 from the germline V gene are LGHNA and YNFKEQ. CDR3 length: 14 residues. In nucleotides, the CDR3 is TGTGCCAGCAGCCCCGCAGGCGGGAGAGACGAGCAGTACTTC. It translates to CASSPAGGRDEQYF.

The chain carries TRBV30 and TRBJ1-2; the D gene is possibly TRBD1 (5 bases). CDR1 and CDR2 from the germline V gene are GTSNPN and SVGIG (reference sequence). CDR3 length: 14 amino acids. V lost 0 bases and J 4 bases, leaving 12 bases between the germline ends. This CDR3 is CAWSVFRGSYGYTF. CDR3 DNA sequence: TGTGCCTGGAGTGTATTTCGGGGGAGCTATGGCTACACCTTC.

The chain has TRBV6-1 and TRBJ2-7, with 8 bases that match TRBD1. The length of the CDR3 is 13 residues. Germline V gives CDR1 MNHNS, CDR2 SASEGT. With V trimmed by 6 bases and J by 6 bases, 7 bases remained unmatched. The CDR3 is CASSLGQVVEQYF. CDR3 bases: TGTGCCAGCAGCTTGGGACAGGTGGTCGAGCAGTACTTC.

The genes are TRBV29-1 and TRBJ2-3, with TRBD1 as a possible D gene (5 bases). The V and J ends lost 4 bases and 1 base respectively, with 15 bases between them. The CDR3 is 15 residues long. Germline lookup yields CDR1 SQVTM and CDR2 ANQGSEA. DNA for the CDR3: TGCAGCGTTGCCTCCGGAGTAGGGGGCACAGATACGCAGTATTTT. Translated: CSVASGVGGTDTQYF.

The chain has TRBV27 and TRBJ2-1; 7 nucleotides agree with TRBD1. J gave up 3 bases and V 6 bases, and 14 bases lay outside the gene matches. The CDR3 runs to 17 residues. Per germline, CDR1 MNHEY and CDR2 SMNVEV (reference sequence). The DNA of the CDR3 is TGTGCCAGCAGCAGAACCCGAAACAGGGGCAGCTACAATGAGCAGTTCTTC. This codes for CASSRTRNRGSYNEQFF.

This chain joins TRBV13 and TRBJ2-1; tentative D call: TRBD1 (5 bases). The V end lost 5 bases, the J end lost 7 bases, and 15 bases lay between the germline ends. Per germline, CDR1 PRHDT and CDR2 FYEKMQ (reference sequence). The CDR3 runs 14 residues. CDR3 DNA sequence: TGTGCCAGCAGCCCGACCCCGACAGAAAATGAGCAGTTCTTC. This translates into CASSPTPTENEQFF.

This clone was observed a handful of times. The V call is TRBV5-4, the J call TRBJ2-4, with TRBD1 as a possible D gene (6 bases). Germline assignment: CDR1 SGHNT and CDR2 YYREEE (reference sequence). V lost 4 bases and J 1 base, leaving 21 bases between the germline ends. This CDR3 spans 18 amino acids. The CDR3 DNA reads TGTGCCAGCAGCCCGCAATTGAGGGGGTTGGGGGCCAAAAACATTCAGTACTTC. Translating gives CASSPQLRGLGAKNIQYF.

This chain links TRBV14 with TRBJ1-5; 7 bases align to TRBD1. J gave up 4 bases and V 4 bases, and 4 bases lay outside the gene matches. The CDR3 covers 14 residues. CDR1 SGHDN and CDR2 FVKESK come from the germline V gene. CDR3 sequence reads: CASSPGQENQPQHF. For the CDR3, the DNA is TGTGCCAGCAGCCCAGGACAGGAAAATCAGCCCCAGCATTTT.

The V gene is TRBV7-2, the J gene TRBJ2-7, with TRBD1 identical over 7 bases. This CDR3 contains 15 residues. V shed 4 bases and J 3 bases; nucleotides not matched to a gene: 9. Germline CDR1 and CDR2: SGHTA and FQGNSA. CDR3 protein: CASSSHPRDSYEQYF. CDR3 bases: TGTGCCAGCAGCTCACATCCCCGGGACAGCTACGAGCAGTACTTC. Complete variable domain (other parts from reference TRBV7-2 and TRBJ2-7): GAGVSQSPSNKVTEKGKDVELRCDPISGHTALYWYRQSLGQGLEFLIYFQGNSAPDKSGLPSDRFSAERTGGSVSTLTIQRTQQEDSAVYLCASSSHPRDSYEQYFGPGTRLTVT.

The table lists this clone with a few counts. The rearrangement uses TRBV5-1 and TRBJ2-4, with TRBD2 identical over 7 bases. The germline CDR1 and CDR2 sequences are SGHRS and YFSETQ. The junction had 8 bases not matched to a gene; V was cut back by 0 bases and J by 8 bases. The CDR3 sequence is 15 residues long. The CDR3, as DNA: TGCGCCAGCAGCTTGGGAAGCGGGGCGTCGGACATTCAGTACTTC. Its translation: CASSLGSGASDIQYF.

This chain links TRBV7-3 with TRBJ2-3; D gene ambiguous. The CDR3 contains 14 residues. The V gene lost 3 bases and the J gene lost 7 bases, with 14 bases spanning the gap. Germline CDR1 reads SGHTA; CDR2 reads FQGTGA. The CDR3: CASSLSPKRNTQYF. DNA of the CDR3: TGTGCCAGCAGCTTGTCGCCGAAGAGGAATACGCAGTATTTT.

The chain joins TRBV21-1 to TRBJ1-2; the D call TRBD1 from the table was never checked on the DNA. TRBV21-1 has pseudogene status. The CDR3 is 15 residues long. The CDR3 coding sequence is TGTGCCAGCGGGTGGACAGGGGAGAGGGGCTATGGCTACACCTTC. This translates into CASGWTGERGYGYTF.

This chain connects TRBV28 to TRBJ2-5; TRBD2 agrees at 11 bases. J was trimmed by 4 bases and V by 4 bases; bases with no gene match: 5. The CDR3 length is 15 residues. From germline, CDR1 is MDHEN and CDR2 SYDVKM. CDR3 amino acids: CASSSVLAGGETQYF. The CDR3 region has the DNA TGTGCCAGCAGTTCCGTGCTAGCGGGAGGAGAGACCCAGTACTTC.

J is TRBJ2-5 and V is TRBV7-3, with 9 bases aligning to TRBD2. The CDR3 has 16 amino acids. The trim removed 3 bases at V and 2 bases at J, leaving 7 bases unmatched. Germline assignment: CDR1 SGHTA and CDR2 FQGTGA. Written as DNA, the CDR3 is TGTGCCAGCAGCTTCGCTAGCGGGACTACTCAAGAGACCCAGTACTTC. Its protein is CASSFASGTTQETQYF.

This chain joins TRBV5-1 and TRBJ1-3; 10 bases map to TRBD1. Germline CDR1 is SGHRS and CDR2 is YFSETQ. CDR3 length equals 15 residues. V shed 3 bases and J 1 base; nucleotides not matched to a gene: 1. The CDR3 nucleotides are TGCGCCAGCAGCTCGGGACAGGGGTCTGGAAACACCATATATTTT. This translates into CASSSGQGSGNTIYF.

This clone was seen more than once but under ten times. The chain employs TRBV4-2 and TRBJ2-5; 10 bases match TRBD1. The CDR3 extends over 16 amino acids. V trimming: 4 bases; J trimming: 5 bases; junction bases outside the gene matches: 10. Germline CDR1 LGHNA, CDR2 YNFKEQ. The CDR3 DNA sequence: TGTGCCAGCAGCCCGACCCTGGGACAGGGGAGGGAGACCCAGTACTTC. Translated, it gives CASSPTLGQGRETQYF.